The present entry profiles one TCR beta chain with its context. Sorting that relied on CD45RO/CCR7/CD25/CD127/CD95/CD27 yielded CD4+ naive, central memory, regulatory and stem cell-like memory cells. The CDR3 is 13 residues long. Germline-derived CDR1 and CDR2 are LNHDA and SQIVND (reference sequence). V was trimmed by 4 bases and J by 4 bases, leaving 10 bases between them. The data originate from a study of beta chain features in type 1 diabetes. The investigators reverse transcribed all of the isolated RNA, so they sequenced expressed TCRB transcripts. Clones were sequenced by immunoSEQ multiplex PCR, and TCRdb holds only the in-frame ones, with some missing. The repertoire holds approximately 140,000 clones, with roughly 10% as singletons.

Sequenced material: central memory CD4+ T cells from blood. This chain uses TRBV19 with TRBJ1-2; TRBD1 might be the D (5 bases). This TCR was sampled from a woman in her 40s in good health. The CDR3 here is CASSKGAPYGYTF. Here the CDR3 DNA reads TGTGCCAGTAGTAAAGGGGCACCCTATGGCTACACCTTC.